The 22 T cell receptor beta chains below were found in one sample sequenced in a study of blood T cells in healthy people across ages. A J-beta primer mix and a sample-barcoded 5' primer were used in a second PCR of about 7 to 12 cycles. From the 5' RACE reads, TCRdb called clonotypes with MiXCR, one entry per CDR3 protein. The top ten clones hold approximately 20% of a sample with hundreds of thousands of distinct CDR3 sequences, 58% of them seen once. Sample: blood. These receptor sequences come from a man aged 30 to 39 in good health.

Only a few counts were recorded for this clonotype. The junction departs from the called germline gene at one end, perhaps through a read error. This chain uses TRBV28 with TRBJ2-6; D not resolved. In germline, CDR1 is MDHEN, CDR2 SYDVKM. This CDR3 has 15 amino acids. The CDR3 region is CASSLVPPGPNVLTF. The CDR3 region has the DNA TGTGCCAGCAGTTTGGTTCCTCCTGGGCCCAACGTCCTGACTTTC.

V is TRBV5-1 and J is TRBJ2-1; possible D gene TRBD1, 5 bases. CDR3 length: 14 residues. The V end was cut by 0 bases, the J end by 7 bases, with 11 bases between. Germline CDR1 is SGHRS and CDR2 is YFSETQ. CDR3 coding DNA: TGCGCCAGCAGCTTGGGCAGGGCTAGGAATGAGCAGTTCTTC. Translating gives CASSLGRARNEQFF.

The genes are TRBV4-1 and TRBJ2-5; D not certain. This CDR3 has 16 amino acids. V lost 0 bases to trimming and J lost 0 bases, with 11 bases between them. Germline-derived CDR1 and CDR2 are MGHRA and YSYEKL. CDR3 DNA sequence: TGCGCCAGCAGCCAAGATAAATCGCGAAACCAAGAGACCCAGTACTTC. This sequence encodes CASSQDKSRNQETQYF.

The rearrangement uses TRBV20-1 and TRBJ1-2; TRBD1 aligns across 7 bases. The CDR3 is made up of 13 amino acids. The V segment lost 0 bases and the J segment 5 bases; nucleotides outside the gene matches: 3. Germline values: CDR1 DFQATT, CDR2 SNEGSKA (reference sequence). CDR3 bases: TGCAGTGCTAGAGACCTGGGACAGTATGGCTACACCTTC. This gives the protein CSARDLGQYGYTF.

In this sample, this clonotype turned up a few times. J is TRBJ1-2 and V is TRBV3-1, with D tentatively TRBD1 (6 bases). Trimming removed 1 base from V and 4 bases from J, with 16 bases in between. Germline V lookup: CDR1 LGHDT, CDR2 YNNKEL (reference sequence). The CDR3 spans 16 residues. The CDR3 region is CASSQGMGARFYGYTF. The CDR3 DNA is TGTGCCAGCAGCCAAGGAATGGGGGCCCGATTCTATGGCTACACCTTC. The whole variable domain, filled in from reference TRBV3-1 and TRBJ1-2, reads DTAVSQTPKYLVTQMGNDKSIKCEQNLGHDTMYWYKQDSKKFLKIMFSYNNKELIINETVPNRFSPKSPDKAHLNLHINSLELGDSAVYFCASSQGMGARFYGYTFGSGTRLTVV.

CDR3 in amino acids: CASGGSTGGPTDTQYF. The CDR3 DNA sequence: TGTGCTAGTGGTGGTTCGACAGGGGGCCCCACAGATACGCAGTATTTT. V is TRBV12-5 and J is TRBJ2-3; TRBD1 matches at 10 bases. The CDR3 is 16 amino acids. Germline V gene lookup returns CDR1 LGHNT and CDR2 FRNRAP. The trim removed 5 bases at V and 2 bases at J, leaving 7 bases unmatched.

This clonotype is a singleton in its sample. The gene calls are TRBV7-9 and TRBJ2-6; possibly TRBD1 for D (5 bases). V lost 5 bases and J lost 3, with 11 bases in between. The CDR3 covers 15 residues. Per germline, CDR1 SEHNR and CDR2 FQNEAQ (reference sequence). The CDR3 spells CASSVRQSGANVLTF. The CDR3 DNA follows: TGTGCCAGCAGCGTCCGACAGAGTGGGGCCAACGTCCTGACTTTC.

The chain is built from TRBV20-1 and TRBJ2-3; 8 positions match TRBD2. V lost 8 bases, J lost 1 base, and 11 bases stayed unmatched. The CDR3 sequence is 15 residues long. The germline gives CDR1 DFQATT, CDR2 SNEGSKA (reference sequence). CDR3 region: CSPGRVGGRTDTQYF. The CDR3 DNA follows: TGCAGTCCCGGGAGGGTGGGGGGACGCACAGATACGCAGTATTTT.

The CDR3 is CASSDGALAAYEQYF. The CDR3 DNA reads as TGTGCCAGCAGTGACGGCGCGCTAGCGGCTTACGAGCAGTACTTC. The gene calls are TRBV25-1 and TRBJ2-7, with 7 bases lining up with TRBD2. The junction had 9 bases not matched to a gene; V was cut back by 3 bases and J by 4 bases. The CDR3 contains 15 residues. Germline CDR1 reads MGHDK; CDR2 reads SYGVNS.

Here the CDR3 DNA reads TGTGCCAGCAGCAAAGCGGGACGGACTCCCTATGGCTACACCTTC. It specifies CASSKAGRTPYGYTF. The genes are TRBV21-1 and TRBJ1-2. TRBV21-1 is a pseudogene. CDR3 length equals 15 residues.

The CDR3 DNA is TGTGCCAGCAGATTGAGGACAGCTGAGCAGTACTTC. This translates into CASRLRTAEQYF. J is TRBJ2-7 and V is TRBV12-3 or TRBV12-4; D might be TRBD1 (6 bases). This CDR3 is 12 amino acids long. Trimming took off 6 bases at V and 7 bases at J, with 13 bases between the two ends.

The CDR3 coding sequence is TGTGCCAGCAGTGGGTATCCCGGTGGGGACACTGAAGCTTTCTTT. Translating gives CASSGYPGGDTEAFF. The chain carries TRBV27 and TRBJ1-1, with D unclear. V gave up 5 bases and J gave up 3 bases, with 16 bases separating them. Germline loops: CDR1 MNHEY, CDR2 SMNVEV (reference sequence). This CDR3 is built from 15 residues.

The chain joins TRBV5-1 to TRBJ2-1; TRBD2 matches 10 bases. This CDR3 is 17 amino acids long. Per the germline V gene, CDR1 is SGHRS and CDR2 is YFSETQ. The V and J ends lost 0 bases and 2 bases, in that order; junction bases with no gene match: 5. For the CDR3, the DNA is TGCGCCAGCAGCTTGGCCTCTAGCGGGAGAGCCTACAATGAGCAGTTCTTC. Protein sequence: CASSLASSGRAYNEQFF.

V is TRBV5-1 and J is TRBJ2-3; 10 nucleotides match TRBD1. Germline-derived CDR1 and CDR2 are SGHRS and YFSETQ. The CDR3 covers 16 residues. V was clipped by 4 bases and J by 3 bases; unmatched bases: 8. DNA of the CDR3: TGCGCCAGCAGCCCCCCGGGACAGGGGAGGACAGATACGCAGTATTTT. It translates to CASSPPGQGRTDTQYF.

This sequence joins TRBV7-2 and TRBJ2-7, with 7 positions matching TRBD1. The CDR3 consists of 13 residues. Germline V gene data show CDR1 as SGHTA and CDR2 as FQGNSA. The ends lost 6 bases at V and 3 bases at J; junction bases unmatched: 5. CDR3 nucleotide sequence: TGTGCCAGCAGTGGGACAGATAACTACGAGCAGTACTTC. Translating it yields CASSGTDNYEQYF.

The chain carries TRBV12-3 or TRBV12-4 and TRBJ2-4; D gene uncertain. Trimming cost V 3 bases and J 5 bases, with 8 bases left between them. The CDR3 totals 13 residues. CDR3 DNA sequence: TGTGCCAGCAGTTTTGAGGCCCAAAACATTCAGTACTTC. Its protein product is CASSFEAQNIQYF.

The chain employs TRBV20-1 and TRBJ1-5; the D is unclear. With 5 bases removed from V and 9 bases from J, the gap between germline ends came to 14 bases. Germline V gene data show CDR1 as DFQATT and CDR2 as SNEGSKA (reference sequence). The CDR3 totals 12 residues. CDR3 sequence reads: CSAHRTHGPQHF. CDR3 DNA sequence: TGCAGTGCTCACCGGACTCATGGGCCCCAGCATTTT.

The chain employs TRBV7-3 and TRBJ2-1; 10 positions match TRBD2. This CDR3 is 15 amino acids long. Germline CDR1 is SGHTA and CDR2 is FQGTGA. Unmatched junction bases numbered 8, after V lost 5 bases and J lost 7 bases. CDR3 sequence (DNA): TGTGCCAGCAGCCCAGCGGGAGGGCCAGTGAATGAGCAGTTCTTC. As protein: CASSPAGGPVNEQFF.

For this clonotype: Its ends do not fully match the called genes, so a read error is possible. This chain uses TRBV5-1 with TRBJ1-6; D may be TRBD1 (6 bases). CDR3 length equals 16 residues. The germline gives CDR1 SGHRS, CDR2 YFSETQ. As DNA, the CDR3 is TGCGCCAGCAGCTTGGACAGGGTCGGCCATAATTCACCCCCCCACTTT. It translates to CASSLDRVGHNSPPHF.

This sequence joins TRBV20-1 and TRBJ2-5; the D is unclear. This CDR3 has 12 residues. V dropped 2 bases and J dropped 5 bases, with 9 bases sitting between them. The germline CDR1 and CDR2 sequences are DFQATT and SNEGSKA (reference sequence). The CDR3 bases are TGCAGTGCTAGACCGGTGGTTGAGACCCAGTACTTC. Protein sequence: CSARPVVETQYF.

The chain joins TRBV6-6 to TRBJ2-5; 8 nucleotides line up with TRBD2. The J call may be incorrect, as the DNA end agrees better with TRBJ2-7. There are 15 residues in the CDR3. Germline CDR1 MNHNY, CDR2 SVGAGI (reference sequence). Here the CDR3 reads CASSSPGGETYEQYF. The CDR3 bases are TGTGCCAGCAGTTCCCCCGGGGGGGAGACCTACGAGCAGTACTTC.

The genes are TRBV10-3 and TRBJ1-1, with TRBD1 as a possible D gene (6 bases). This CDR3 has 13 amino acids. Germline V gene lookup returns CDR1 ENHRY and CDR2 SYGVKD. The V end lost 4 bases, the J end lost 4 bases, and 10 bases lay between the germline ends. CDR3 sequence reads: CAISGGHTTEAFF. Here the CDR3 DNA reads TGTGCCATCAGTGGGGGACACACCACTGAAGCTTTCTTT.